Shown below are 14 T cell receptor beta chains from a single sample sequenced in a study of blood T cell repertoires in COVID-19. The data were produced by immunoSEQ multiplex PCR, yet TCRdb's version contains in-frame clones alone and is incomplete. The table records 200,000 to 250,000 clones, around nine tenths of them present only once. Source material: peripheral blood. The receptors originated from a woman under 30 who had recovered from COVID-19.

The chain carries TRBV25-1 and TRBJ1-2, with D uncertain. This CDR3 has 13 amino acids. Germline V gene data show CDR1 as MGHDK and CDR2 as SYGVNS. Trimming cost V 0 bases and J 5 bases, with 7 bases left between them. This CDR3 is CASSEYNSYGYTF. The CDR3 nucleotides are TGTGCCAGCAGTGAATATAATAGTTATGGCTACACCTTC.

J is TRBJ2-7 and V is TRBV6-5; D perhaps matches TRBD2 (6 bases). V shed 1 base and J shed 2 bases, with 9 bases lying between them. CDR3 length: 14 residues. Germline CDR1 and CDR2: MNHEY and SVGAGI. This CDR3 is CASSYFPSAYEQYF. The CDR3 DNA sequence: TGTGCCAGCAGTTACTTTCCTAGCGCCTACGAGCAGTACTTC.

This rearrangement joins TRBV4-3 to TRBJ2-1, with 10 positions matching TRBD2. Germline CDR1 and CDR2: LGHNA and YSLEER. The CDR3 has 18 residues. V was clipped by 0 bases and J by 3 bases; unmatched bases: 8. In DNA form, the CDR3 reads TGCGCCAGCAGCCAAGATGTGTATCCTAGCGGGAGCTACAATGAGCAGTTCTTC. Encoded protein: CASSQDVYPSGSYNEQFF.

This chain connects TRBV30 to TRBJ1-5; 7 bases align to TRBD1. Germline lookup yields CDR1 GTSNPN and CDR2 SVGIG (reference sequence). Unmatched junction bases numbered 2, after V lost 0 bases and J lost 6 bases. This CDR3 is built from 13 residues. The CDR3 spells CAWSVTGAQPQHF. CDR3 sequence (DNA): TGTGCCTGGAGTGTAACAGGGGCTCAGCCCCAGCATTTT.

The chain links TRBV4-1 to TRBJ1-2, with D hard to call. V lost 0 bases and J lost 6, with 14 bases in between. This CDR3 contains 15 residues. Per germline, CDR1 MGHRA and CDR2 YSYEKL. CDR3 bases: TGCGCCAGCAGCCAAGAGAATGGAGGGTTAGATGGCTACACCTTC. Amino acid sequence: CASSQENGGLDGYTF.

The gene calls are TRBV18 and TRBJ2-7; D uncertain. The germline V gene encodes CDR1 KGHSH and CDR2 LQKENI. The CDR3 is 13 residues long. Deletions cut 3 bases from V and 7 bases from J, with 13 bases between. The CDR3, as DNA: TGTGCCAGCTCACCCCCGTCTCGGCGGGAGCAGTACTTC. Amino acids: CASSPPSRREQYF.

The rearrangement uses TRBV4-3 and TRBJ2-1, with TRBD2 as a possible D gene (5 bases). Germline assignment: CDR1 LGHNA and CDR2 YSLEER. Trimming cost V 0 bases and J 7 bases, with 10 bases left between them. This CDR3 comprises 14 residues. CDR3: CASSQDSSPNEQFF. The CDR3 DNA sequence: TGCGCCAGCAGCCAAGATTCTAGCCCGAATGAGCAGTTCTTC.

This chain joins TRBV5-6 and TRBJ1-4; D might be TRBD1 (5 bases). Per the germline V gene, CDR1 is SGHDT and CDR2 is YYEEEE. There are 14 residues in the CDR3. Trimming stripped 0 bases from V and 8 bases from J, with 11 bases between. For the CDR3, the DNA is TGTGCCAGCAGCTTGGCAGGGATCGGGGAAAAACTGTTTTTT. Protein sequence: CASSLAGIGEKLFF.

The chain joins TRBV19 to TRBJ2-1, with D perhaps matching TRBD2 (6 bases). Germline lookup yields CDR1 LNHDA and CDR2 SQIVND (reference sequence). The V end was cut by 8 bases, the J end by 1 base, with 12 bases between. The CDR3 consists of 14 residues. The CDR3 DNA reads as TGTGCCAGTCGACTAGACCTGTCCTACAATGAGCAGTTCTTC. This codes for CASRLDLSYNEQFF.

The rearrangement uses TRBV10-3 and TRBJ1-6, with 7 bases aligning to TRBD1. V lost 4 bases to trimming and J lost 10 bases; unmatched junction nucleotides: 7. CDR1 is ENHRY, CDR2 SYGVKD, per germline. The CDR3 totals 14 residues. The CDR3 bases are TGTGCCATCAGTGGTACAGGGGTTGGGTCACCCCTCCACTTT. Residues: CAISGTGVGSPLHF.

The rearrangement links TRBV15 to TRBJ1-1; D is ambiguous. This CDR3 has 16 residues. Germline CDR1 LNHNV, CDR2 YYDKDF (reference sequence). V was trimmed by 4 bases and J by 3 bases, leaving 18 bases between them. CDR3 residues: CATSTQTGYRDTEAFF. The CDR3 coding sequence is TGTGCCACCAGCACCCAAACGGGGTATAGGGACACTGAAGCTTTCTTT.

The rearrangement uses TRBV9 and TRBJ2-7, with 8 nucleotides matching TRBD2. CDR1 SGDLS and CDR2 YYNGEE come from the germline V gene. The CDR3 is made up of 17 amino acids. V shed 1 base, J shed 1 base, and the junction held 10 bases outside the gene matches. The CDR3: CASSVWPLSGSSYEQYF. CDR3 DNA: TGTGCCAGCAGCGTATGGCCACTGAGCGGGAGTTCCTACGAGCAGTACTTC.

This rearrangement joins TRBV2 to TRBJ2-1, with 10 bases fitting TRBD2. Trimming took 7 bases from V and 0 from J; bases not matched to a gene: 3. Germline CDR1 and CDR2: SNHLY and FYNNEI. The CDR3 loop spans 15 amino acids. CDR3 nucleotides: TGTGCCAGCACCCTAGCGGGGGCCTCCTACAATGAGCAGTTCTTC. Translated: CASTLAGASYNEQFF.

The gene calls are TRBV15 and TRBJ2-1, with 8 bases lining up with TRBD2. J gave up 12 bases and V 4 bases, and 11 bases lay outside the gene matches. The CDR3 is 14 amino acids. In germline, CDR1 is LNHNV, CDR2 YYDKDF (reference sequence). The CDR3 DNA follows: TGTGCCACCAGCATCGAGCGGGGGCTACAGGGGCAGTTCTTC. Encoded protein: CATSIERGLQGQFF.